This TCR beta chain emerged from a study of blood T cell repertoires in COVID-19. Study in general: The United States, Italy and Spain provided the acute and convalescent COVID-19 samples. Sources were T cells, B-cell-depleted T cells, or PBMCs; the material itself was cDNA or gDNA.

Germline V gene data show CDR1 as SGHRS and CDR2 as YFSETQ. Deletions cut 2 bases from V and 0 bases from J, with 11 bases between. The CDR3 is made up of 16 amino acids. Original data processing: Amplification of reference gene primers provided the estimated nucleated cell counts. Only in-frame clones appear in the TCRdb table, and some are missing; sequencing was by immunoSEQ multiplex PCR. V and J calls and clone size follow that table, whereas D and trimming were derived from the DNA. Counted here are some 21,000 clones, roughly 85% occurring once; the ten biggest clones make up 5% to 7%. This clonotype was sampled from a human donor in a cohort sampled during active COVID-19. V and J are TRBV5-1 and TRBJ1-4; possibly TRBD1 for D (5 bases). The sequenced material came from peripheral blood. The CDR3 spells CASSLQQVATNEKLFF. Here the CDR3 DNA reads TGCGCCAGCAGCTTACAACAGGTTGCAACTAATGAAAAACTGTTTTTT.